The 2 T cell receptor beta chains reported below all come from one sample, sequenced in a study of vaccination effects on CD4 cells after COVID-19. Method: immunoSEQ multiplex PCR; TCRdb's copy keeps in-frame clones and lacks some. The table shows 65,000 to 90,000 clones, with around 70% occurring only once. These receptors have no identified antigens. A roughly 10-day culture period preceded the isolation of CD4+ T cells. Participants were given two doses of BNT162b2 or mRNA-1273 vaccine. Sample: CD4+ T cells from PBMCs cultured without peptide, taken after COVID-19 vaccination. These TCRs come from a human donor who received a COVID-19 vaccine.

Written as DNA, the CDR3 is TGTGCCAGCAGTGAAGCGCCCTGGGGAAACTATGGCTACACCTTC. Translating gives CASSEAPWGNYGYTF. This sequence joins TRBV6-1 and TRBJ1-2; D remains ambiguous. This CDR3 contains 15 residues. CDR1 and CDR2 from the germline V gene are MNHNS and SASEGT. Between the trimmed V and J ends, which lost 0 bases and 2 bases, there was a span of 10 bases.

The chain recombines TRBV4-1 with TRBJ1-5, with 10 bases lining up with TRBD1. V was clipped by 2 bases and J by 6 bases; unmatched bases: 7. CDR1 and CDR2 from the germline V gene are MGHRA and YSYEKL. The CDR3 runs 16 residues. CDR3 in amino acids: CASSQLAGTGVQPQHF. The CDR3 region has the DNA TGCGCCAGCAGCCAATTGGCCGGGACAGGGGTTCAGCCCCAGCATTTT.